The present entry profiles one T cell receptor (beta chain) with its context. The CDR3 contains 16 residues. The data originate from a study of blood T cell repertoires in COVID-19. Seattle patients were enrolled while actively infected and followed longitudinally. Per the study methods: Scientists estimated how many nucleated cells there were by amplifying reference gene primers. Some clones are missing from TCRdb's copy, which holds only in-frame ones; the method was immunoSEQ multiplex PCR. D and trimming were read from the DNA, whereas the V and J calls and clone size are those reported in that table. The data show 100,000 to 150,000 clones, around 89% seen once.

This TCR came from a man between 60 and 70 years old with COVID-19, enrolled during active disease. The rearrangement uses TRBV1 and TRBJ1-1; the DNA was not used to check the table's D call, TRBD1. TRBV1 is classified as a pseudogene. The sample comprised peripheral blood. The CDR3 nucleotides read TGCACCAGCAGCCAAACTTGGACAGGGAAGAGGACTGAAGCTTTCTTT. Its translation: CTSSQTWTGKRTEAFF.